This record concerns one TCR beta chain sequence. The antigen is unknown. Time point reported: week 23, last vaccination. Each vaccine dose was 300 ug of mutant IDH1 20-mer peptide, with topical imiquimod. New WHO grade 3 or 4 IDH1-mutant, ATRX-lost astrocytomas were present in all donors. This CDR3 contains 14 residues. Trimming removed 4 bases from V and 4 bases from J, with 8 bases in between. Germline V CDR1 and CDR2: LGHNA, YSLEER. This sample was taken from a study of a mutant IDH1 vaccine in newly diagnosed glioma. The protocol was immunoSEQ multiplex PCR, while the TCRdb copy is restricted to in-frame clones and leaves out a portion. The sample gives about 72,000 clones, about 87% of which show up once; roughly 13% is in the top ten.

The sequencing used PBMCs, collected from a glioma patient whose treatment included an IDH1 peptide vaccine. This TCR was recovered from a man between 18 and 35 years old with glioma. The rearrangement uses TRBV4-3 and TRBJ2-6; D remains unclear. CDR3 residues: CASSRSSGANVLTF. In DNA form, the CDR3 reads TGCGCCAGCAGCCGGTCGTCGGGGGCCAACGTCCTGACTTTC.